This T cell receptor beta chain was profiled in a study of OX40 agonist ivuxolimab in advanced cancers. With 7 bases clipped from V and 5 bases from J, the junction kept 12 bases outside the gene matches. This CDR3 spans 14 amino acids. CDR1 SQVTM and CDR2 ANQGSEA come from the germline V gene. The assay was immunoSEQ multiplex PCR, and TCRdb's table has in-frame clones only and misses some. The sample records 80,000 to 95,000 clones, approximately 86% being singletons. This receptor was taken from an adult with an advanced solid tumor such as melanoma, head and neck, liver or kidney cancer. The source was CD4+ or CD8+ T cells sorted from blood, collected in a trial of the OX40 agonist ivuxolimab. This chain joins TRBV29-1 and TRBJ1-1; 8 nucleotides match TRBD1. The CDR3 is CSAKGQARVTEAFF. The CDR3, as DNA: TGCAGCGCTAAGGGACAGGCGAGGGTGACTGAAGCTTTCTTT.